This T cell receptor beta chain was observed in a study of blood T cell repertoires in COVID-19. Study overall: PBMCs, B-cell-depleted T cells, or T cells provided the cDNA or gDNA that made up the material.

The table came from immunoSEQ multiplex PCR; TCRdb's copy has only in-frame clones and leaves some out. The data hold 100,000 to 150,000 clones, with approximately 86% observed a single time. The trim removed 3 bases at V and 8 bases at J, leaving 8 bases unmatched. Per the germline V gene, CDR1 is LNHDA and CDR2 is SQIVND (reference sequence). The CDR3 is made up of 16 amino acids. This rearrangement joins TRBV19 to TRBJ2-4; 12 bases are shared with TRBD1. This receptor was identified in a woman aged 70-85 years with COVID-19, enrolled during active disease. The sequencing input was peripheral blood. Here the CDR3 DNA reads TGTGCCAGTAGTATGAGAGGGACAGGGGGCGCACACATTCAGTACTTC. It encodes CASSMRGTGGAHIQYF.